The source of this T cell receptor beta chain is a study of blood T cell repertoires in COVID-19. Looking at the study overall: The United States, Italy and Spain were the sources of the acute and convalescent COVID-19 samples. T cells, B-cell-depleted T cells, or PBMCs supplied cDNA or gDNA.

Per the original data handling: Amplifying reference gene primers gave estimates of nucleated cell counts. This table comes from immunoSEQ multiplex PCR, and its TCRdb copy is limited to in-frame clones, with some not included. The D gene and trimming were derived from the DNA, and the V and J assignments and clone size from that table. The sample has 65,000 to 70,000 clones, about nine tenths seen once; the top ten hold around 5%. Germline CDR1 SEHNR, CDR2 FQNEAQ (reference sequence). V gave up 4 bases and J gave up 5 bases; unmatched junction bases: 9. There are 15 residues in the CDR3. This clone was detected only once.

The specimen sequenced was peripheral blood. The chain has TRBV7-9 and TRBJ1-1, with TRBD1 identical over 8 bases. The sequence was obtained from a man aged 50 to 60 with active COVID-19. CDR3 in amino acids: CASSWVGQGETEAFF. In DNA form, the CDR3 reads TGTGCCAGCAGCTGGGTCGGACAGGGTGAAACTGAAGCTTTCTTT. Using reference TRBV7-9 and TRBJ1-1 for the parts outside the CDR3, the full variable domain is DTGVSQNPRHKITKRGQNVTFRCDPISEHNRLYWYRQTLGQGPEFLTYFQNEAQLEKSRLLSDRFSAERPKGSFSTLEIQRTEQGDSAMYLCASSWVGQGETEAFFGQGTRLTVV.